These 29 T cell receptor beta chains were all obtained from the same sample, sequenced in a study of T cell repertoires in cytomegalovirus infection. TCRdb independently ran MiXCR on the reads; one entry per CDR3 protein. The table records some 680,000 distinct CDR3 sequences, approximately 34% of them present only once. Sequencing was done on a sample of PBMCs. These receptor sequences come from a human donor in good health (CMV status not recorded). Some clones in this sample may be carry-over from other donors' samples.

In its sample, this clonotype was seen many times. The CDR3 nucleotides read TGTGCCAGCAGTGGTACAGGGGGAGTCAAAAACATTCAGTACTTC. The encoded protein is CASSGTGGVKNIQYF. V and J are TRBV12-3 or TRBV12-4 and TRBJ2-4, with 8 bases identical to TRBD1. V was clipped by 5 bases and J by 3 bases; unmatched bases: 6. The CDR3 length is 15 residues.

This clonotype was picked up many times. This chain links TRBV7-2 with TRBJ2-3; D unclear. CDR3 length: 14 residues. With 6 bases removed from V and 2 bases from J, the gap between germline ends came to 12 bases. Germline V lookup: CDR1 SGHTA, CDR2 FQGNSA. The CDR3 here is CASRLNPYTDTQYF. Here the CDR3 DNA reads TGTGCCAGCAGGCTTAATCCCTACACAGATACGCAGTATTTT.

This clonotype turned up a few times. The CDR3 here is CASSNAGVYEQYF. The CDR3 DNA reads as TGTGCCAGCAGCAACGCCGGGGTTTACGAGCAGTACTTC. V and J are TRBV27 and TRBJ2-7, with D perhaps TRBD2 (5 bases). Per the germline V gene, CDR1 is MNHEY and CDR2 is SMNVEV (reference sequence). Trimming shortened V by 6 bases and J by 4 bases, and 13 bases separated the two germline ends. There are 13 residues in the CDR3.

This chain connects TRBV5-6 to TRBJ1-1; D not certain. The CDR3 is 16 residues long. V was pared by 4 bases and J by 4 bases, with 20 bases between. The germline CDR1 and CDR2 sequences are SGHDT and YYEEEE. CDR3 in amino acids: CASSVAGSAPSTEAFF. The CDR3 bases are TGTGCCAGCAGCGTGGCCGGGTCCGCCCCCTCCACTGAAGCTTTCTTT.

The J gene is TRBJ2-7, the V gene TRBV20-1; 8 bases agree with TRBD2. V lost 3 bases, J lost 3 bases, and 10 bases stayed unmatched. The CDR3 has 15 amino acids. Germline V gene lookup returns CDR1 DFQATT and CDR2 SNEGSKA (reference sequence). The CDR3 sequence is CSASPPGLDFYEQYF. For the CDR3, the DNA is TGCAGTGCTAGCCCGCCGGGACTAGATTTCTACGAGCAGTACTTC.

The rearrangement joins TRBV28 to TRBJ1-5, with 9 bases fitting TRBD1. CDR1 MDHEN and CDR2 SYDVKM come from the germline V gene. This CDR3 has 14 amino acids. The V segment lost 5 bases and the J segment 7 bases; nucleotides outside the gene matches: 6. The CDR3 DNA follows: TGTGCCAGCAGTCCCGGGACAGGGTGGCAGCCCCAGCATTTT. Translating it yields CASSPGTGWQPQHF.

Ten or more counts support this clonotype. The chain carries TRBV20-1 and TRBJ1-1; 10 bases are a match to TRBD1. Germline V gene data show CDR1 as DFQATT and CDR2 as SNEGSKA (reference sequence). The length of the CDR3 is 16 residues. The ends lost 3 bases at V and 0 bases at J; junction bases unmatched: 7. CDR3 coding DNA: TGCAGTGCTAGTGAGGACAGGGGGTTTATGAACACTGAAGCTTTCTTT. Residues: CSASEDRGFMNTEAFF.

This clonotype has more than one count but fewer than ten. The rearrangement links TRBV7-9 to TRBJ2-5, with D tentatively TRBD1 (5 bases). Between the trimmed V and J ends, which lost 2 bases and 4 bases, there was a span of 14 bases. Germline V gives CDR1 SEHNR, CDR2 FQNEAQ (reference sequence). The CDR3 sequence is 15 residues long. The CDR3 DNA sequence: TGTGCCAGCAGCTTACTTCAGGGCTGGGGAGAGACCCAGTACTTC. It encodes CASSLLQGWGETQYF.

The V gene is TRBV6-6, the J gene TRBJ2-7; a possible D gene is TRBD2 (6 bases). Germline CDR1 and CDR2: MNHNY and SVGAGI (reference sequence). Trimming took 5 bases from V and 6 from J, leaving 20 bases between them. The CDR3 sequence is 15 residues long. CDR3 sequence reads: CASSPGTKEGGEQYF. The CDR3 DNA is TGTGCCAGCAGTCCTGGAACCAAAGAGGGAGGCGAGCAGTACTTC.

V is TRBV28 and J is TRBJ1-5, with 8 bases fitting TRBD1. The V gene's germline CDR1 is MDHEN and CDR2 SYDVKM. With V trimmed by 4 bases and J by 6 bases, 11 bases remained unmatched. CDR3 length: 16 amino acids. This chain's CDR3 is CASSSPRTGTSQPQHF. DNA of the CDR3: TGTGCCAGCAGTTCTCCGAGGACAGGGACGAGTCAGCCCCAGCATTTT.

V gene TRBV6-6 combines with J gene TRBJ2-1, with 11 bases matching TRBD1. CDR3 length: 13 amino acids. With 2 bases clipped from V and 9 bases from J, the junction kept 0 bases outside the gene matches. Germline assignment: CDR1 MNHNY and CDR2 SVGAGI (reference sequence). CDR3 sequence: CASSYGTGGEQFF. In nucleotides, the CDR3 is TGTGCCAGCAGTTACGGGACAGGGGGTGAGCAGTTCTTC.

This clonotype was picked up a small number of times. The V gene is TRBV6-5, the J gene TRBJ2-1; no clear D. Germline CDR1 MNHEY, CDR2 SVGAGI. V lost 0 bases and J 14 bases, leaving 8 bases between the germline ends. This CDR3 comprises 11 residues. CDR3 amino acids: CASSYSTQKFF. The CDR3 DNA follows: TGTGCCAGCAGTTACTCCACTCAGAAGTTCTTC.

This chain links TRBV30 with TRBJ2-1, with D perhaps assigned TRBD1 or TRBD2 (7 bases each). In germline, CDR1 is GTSNPN, CDR2 SVGIG (reference sequence). V was trimmed by 1 base and J by 3 bases, leaving 16 bases between them. The CDR3 consists of 16 residues. As DNA, the CDR3 is TGTGCCTGGAGTGGGGAGGGGGCGACCCTCTACAATGAGCAGTTCTTC. Amino acids: CAWSGEGATLYNEQFF.

The V and J genes are TRBV10-3 and TRBJ2-3, with a weak D call TRBD2 (5 bases). The CDR3 contains 14 residues. V gave up 2 bases and J gave up 1 base, with 7 bases separating them. Germline V gene lookup returns CDR1 ENHRY and CDR2 SYGVKD. The CDR3 nucleotides read TGTGCCATCAGTGAGCGGGGAGGCACAGATACGCAGTATTTT. Translation gives CAISERGGTDTQYF.

This chain uses TRBV20-1 with TRBJ1-5; D call uncertain. Germline values: CDR1 DFQATT, CDR2 SNEGSKA (reference sequence). The CDR3 length is 15 residues. With 5 bases removed from V and 1 base from J, the gap between germline ends came to 15 bases. CDR3 amino acids: CSASGWGGSNQPQHF. The DNA of the CDR3 is TGCAGTGCTTCGGGCTGGGGTGGGAGCAATCAGCCCCAGCATTTT.

This clonotype has a single count. As DNA, the CDR3 is TGTGCCACCTGCCCCAGCGGGGGAGCCTCAGACAATGAGCAGTTCTTC. As protein: CATCPSGGASDNEQFF. J is TRBJ2-1 and V is TRBV15; 8 nucleotides agree with TRBD2. The ends lost 8 bases at V and 5 bases at J; junction bases unmatched: 14. CDR1 LNHNV and CDR2 YYDKDF come from the germline V gene (reference sequence). The CDR3 spans 16 residues.

This clonotype was seen a handful of times. The chain carries TRBV28 and TRBJ1-2, with D unresolved. Trimming cost V 5 bases and J 8 bases, with 15 bases left between them. The CDR3 runs to 13 residues. Germline V gives CDR1 MDHEN, CDR2 SYDVKM. The chain's CDR3 is CASSMTGVSGYTF. The CDR3 DNA sequence: TGTGCCAGCAGTATGACCGGAGTCTCAGGCTACACCTTC.

This rearrangement joins TRBV7-9 to TRBJ2-1; a weak D match, TRBD2 (6 bases). The CDR3 is made up of 15 amino acids. Trimming removed 5 bases at V and 9 bases at J, with 20 bases between. Germline V gene data show CDR1 as SEHNR and CDR2 as FQNEAQ (reference sequence). The CDR3 DNA follows: TGTGCCAGCAGCCCAGTGGGCGGGGCCCACGGTGAGCAGTTCTTC. This translates into CASSPVGGAHGEQFF.

This clonotype appeared a few times. The J gene is TRBJ1-5, the V gene TRBV19; D gene ambiguous. Per the germline V gene, CDR1 is LNHDA and CDR2 is SQIVND (reference sequence). The CDR3 sequence is 12 residues long. Trimming removed 7 bases from V and 4 bases from J, with 8 bases in between. The chain's CDR3 is CASKFGNQPQHF. In nucleotides, the CDR3 is TGTGCCAGTAAGTTCGGGAATCAGCCCCAGCATTTT. The whole variable domain, remainder taken from reference TRBV19 and TRBJ1-5, is DGGITQSPKYLFRKEGQNVTLSCEQNLNHDAMYWYRQDPGQGLRLIYYSQIVNDFQKGDIAEGYSVSREKKESFPLTVTSAQKNPTAFYLCASKFGNQPQHFGDGTRLSIL.

The sample holds a few counts of this clonotype. The V and J genes are TRBV12-3 or TRBV12-4 and TRBJ2-3; D is possibly TRBD2 (6 bases). V lost 3 bases, J lost 1 base, and 17 bases lay in between. CDR3 length: 17 residues. The DNA of the CDR3 is TGTGCCAGCAGTTTCTTGCGCAAAGCGGGCCGCACAGATACGCAGTATTTT. Its translation: CASSFLRKAGRTDTQYF.

This clonotype was seen a handful of times. This chain uses TRBV7-6 with TRBJ2-1, with D hard to call. The CDR3 runs to 18 residues. V lost 5 bases and J 0 bases, leaving 20 bases between the germline ends. Germline CDR1 and CDR2: SGHVS and FNYEAQ. The CDR3 DNA is TGTGCCAGCAGCCAGGCTGAGGTTCGTGTGAGCTCCTACAATGAGCAGTTCTTC. Encoded protein: CASSQAEVRVSSYNEQFF.

This clonotype was counted at least ten times. The gene calls are TRBV27 and TRBJ2-7; the D call may be TRBD1 or TRBD2 (5 bases each). Germline V gene lookup returns CDR1 MNHEY and CDR2 SMNVEV (reference sequence). V dropped 5 bases and J dropped 1 base, with 18 bases sitting between them. The CDR3 runs 16 residues. DNA of the CDR3: TGTGCCAGCAGTATGGGACCACAATCCCCGTCCTACGAGCAGTACTTC. Its translation is CASSMGPQSPSYEQYF.

Only a few counts were recorded for this clonotype. J is TRBJ2-7 and V is TRBV7-8, with D unresolved. CDR3 size: 14 residues. Trimming stripped 1 base from V and 0 bases from J, with 7 bases between. CDR1 is SGHVS and CDR2 is FQNEAQ in the germline V gene. The DNA for the CDR3 is TGTGCCAGCAGCTTAGGGGTATTCTCCTACGAGCAGTACTTC. Amino acids: CASSLGVFSYEQYF.

This chain joins TRBV25-1 and TRBJ1-2; a possible D gene is TRBD1 (6 bases). The CDR3 loop spans 12 amino acids. CDR1 and CDR2 from the germline V gene are MGHDK and SYGVNS. With 5 bases removed from V and 8 bases from J, the gap between germline ends came to 12 bases. The CDR3 DNA sequence: TGTGCCAGCAGTAGTCAACAGGGCGGCTACACCTTC. This translates into CASSSQQGGYTF.

The chain carries TRBV29-1 and TRBJ1-2, with TRBD1 as a possible D gene (5 bases). Germline V gene lookup returns CDR1 SQVTM and CDR2 ANQGSEA. V was clipped by 6 bases and J by 4 bases, with 12 bases between them. The CDR3 has 12 residues. The CDR3 loop is CSVADRSYGYTF. CDR3 coding DNA: TGCAGCGTGGCTGACAGAAGCTATGGCTACACCTTC.

This clonotype appeared many times. The V call is TRBV7-9, the J call TRBJ1-1; D is ambiguous. There are 12 residues in the CDR3. Looked up from germline, CDR1 is SEHNR and CDR2 is FQNEAQ (reference sequence). Trimming took off 9 bases at V and 1 base at J, with 9 bases between the two ends. The chain's CDR3 is CASRAPNTEAFF. In DNA, the CDR3 is TGTGCCAGTAGGGCCCCGAACACTGAAGCTTTCTTT. Drawing the rest from reference TRBV7-9 and TRBJ1-1, the complete variable domain is DTGVSQNPRHKITKRGQNVTFRCDPISEHNRLYWYRQTLGQGPEFLTYFQNEAQLEKSRLLSDRFSAERPKGSFSTLEIQRTEQGDSAMYLCASRAPNTEAFFGQGTRLTVV.

A few counts support this clonotype. V is TRBV4-1 and J is TRBJ1-1; 7 nucleotides agree with TRBD1. The CDR3 runs to 12 residues. CDR1 and CDR2 from the germline V gene are MGHRA and YSYEKL. V gave up 5 bases and J gave up 6 bases; unmatched junction bases: 3. CDR3 sequence: CASSSGTAEAFF. For the CDR3, the DNA is TGCGCCAGCAGCAGCGGGACAGCTGAAGCTTTCTTT.

CDR3 nucleotides: TGTGCCAGCAGGCCACAGGGGTCTCCCTACGAGCAGTACTTC. Protein sequence: CASRPQGSPYEQYF. The chain carries TRBV14 and TRBJ2-7, with 7 bases lining up with TRBD1. The CDR3 sequence is 14 residues long. Per the germline V gene, CDR1 is SGHDN and CDR2 is FVKESK. Trimming at V came to 6 bases and at J to 2 bases, leaving 7 bases not matched to a gene.

The gene calls are TRBV19 and TRBJ2-6; a possible D gene is TRBD1 (7 bases). Trimming stripped 7 bases from V and 3 bases from J, with 19 bases between. Germline V gene lookup returns CDR1 LNHDA and CDR2 SQIVND (reference sequence). CDR3 length equals 17 residues. CDR3 sequence reads: CASTSGRGTGGANVLTF. The CDR3 DNA follows: TGTGCCAGTACCTCCGGCAGGGGGACTGGTGGGGCCAACGTCCTGACTTTC.